This T cell receptor (beta chain) was found in a study of human thymus T cells. Study-wide findings and caveats: Among thymic and blood repertoires, usage of V and J genes appeared biased.

Comment on this clone: As yet, its antigen is unknown.

Germline V CDR1 and CDR2: SEHNR, FQNEAQ (reference sequence). Trimming left V 6 bases short and J 4 bases short, with 10 bases between. CDR3 length: 13 amino acids. Some clones are missing from TCRdb's copy, which holds only in-frame ones; the method was immunoSEQ multiplex PCR. The sample holds about 50,000 clones; around 93% are singletons and the top ten take over 0.15%. The clonotype originates from a girl under two years old with a congenital heart defect but otherwise immunologically healthy. The chain combines TRBV7-9 with TRBJ1-3; tentative D call: TRBD1 (5 bases). What was sequenced was blood. The CDR3 loop is CASSPNRGNTIYF. The DNA of the CDR3 is TGTGCCAGCAGTCCTAACAGGGGAAACACCATATATTTT.